A single sample is the source of the 8 T cell receptor beta chains below, sequenced in a study of beta chain features in type 1 diabetes (dated by TCRdb to about 2018). Library preparation employed the immunoSEQ multiplex PCR assay. The High Capacity cDNA Reverse Transcription Kit was used to reverse transcribe all of the isolated RNA, meaning that expressed TCRB transcripts were what got sequenced. Here the immuneACCESS table is served through TCRdb, limited to in-frame sequences with V and J called. Missing clones are a known gap in these copies; in checked studies unresolved V genes cover under half, and the rest lacks a known reason. The sample table contains about 230,000 clones; only one count was recorded for around 10% of them. Clones ranked in the top ten supply 0.03% to 0.04% of the sample. Sequencing was carried out using naive CD4+ T cells from blood. Taken with the paper, the label for cell subset or site translates to: true naive CD4+ T cells. The receptors were gathered from a woman under 30 in good health.

This clone was seen more than once but under ten times. J is TRBJ1-4 and V is TRBV18; 7 nucleotides line up with TRBD1. Trimming cost V 4 bases and J 0 bases; bases outside gene matches: 5. This CDR3 region has 16 residues. Per the germline V gene, CDR1 is KGHSH and CDR2 is LQKENI. CDR3 region: CASSRGQVATNEKLFF. CDR3 sequence (DNA): TGTGCCAGCTCACGCGGACAGGTTGCAACTAATGAAAAACTGTTTTTT.

This clone came up a few times. The CDR3 DNA reads as TGTGCCAGCAGCCCCGAGCGGCTCAATGAGCAGTTCTTC. This gives the protein CASSPERLNEQFF. The chain links TRBV11-2 to TRBJ2-1, with a weak D call TRBD2 (5 bases). The CDR3 consists of 13 residues. In germline, CDR1 is SGHAT, CDR2 FQNNGV. Trimming pared 5 bases from V and 6 bases from J, leaving 11 bases between.

J is TRBJ1-1 and V is TRBV6-1; D call uncertain. Germline-derived CDR1 and CDR2 are MNHNS and SASEGT. This CDR3 is 15 amino acids long. V shed 7 bases and J shed 5 bases, with 20 bases lying between them. CDR3 bases: TGTGCCAGCAAAGCCGATCCGGGCGGGAGGACTGAAGCTTTCTTT. It translates to CASKADPGGRTEAFF.

This clone was seen more than once but under ten times. This CDR3 is also generated by other DNA sequences in the sample. The CDR3 here is CASSLAFNEQFF. The DNA for the CDR3 is TGCGCCAGCAGCTTGGCCTTCAATGAGCAGTTCTTC. The chain combines TRBV5-1 with TRBJ2-1; D unclear. The CDR3 loop spans 12 amino acids. V was cut by 0 bases and J by 6 bases, with 4 bases left in between. The germline CDR1 and CDR2 sequences are SGHRS and YFSETQ.

The chain recombines TRBV19 with TRBJ2-7; 8 positions agree with TRBD1. CDR1 is LNHDA, CDR2 SQIVND, per germline (reference sequence). With 6 bases clipped from V and 5 bases from J, the junction kept 9 bases outside the gene matches. The CDR3 has 14 amino acids. CDR3 DNA sequence: TGTGCCAGTAGCCTGGGACAGGCCCCTAACGAGCAGTACTTC. Amino acids: CASSLGQAPNEQYF.

This clone was found a few times. V usage is TRBV5-6 and J usage is TRBJ1-2; 10 nucleotides match TRBD1. This CDR3 has 16 residues. J lost 0 bases, V lost 4 bases, and 6 bases had no gene match. Germline V lookup: CDR1 SGHDT, CDR2 YYEEEE. The CDR3 DNA reads as TGTGCCAGCAGCCCAGGGACAGGGGAGGCTAACTATGGCTACACCTTC. This gives the protein CASSPGTGEANYGYTF.

This clone occurred a few times. The V and J genes are TRBV7-2 and TRBJ2-5; 13 bases are a match to TRBD2. Germline assignment: CDR1 SGHTA and CDR2 FQGNSA. The CDR3 is made up of 14 amino acids. Trimming at V came to 5 bases and at J to 5 bases, leaving 2 bases not matched to a gene. The CDR3 spells CASSQLAGGETQYF. The CDR3 nucleotides read TGTGCCAGCAGCCAACTAGCGGGAGGGGAGACCCAGTACTTC. Full variable domain (remainder filled in from reference TRBV7-2 and TRBJ2-5): GAGVSQSPSNKVTEKGKDVELRCDPISGHTALYWYRQSLGQGLEFLIYFQGNSAPDKSGLPSDRFSAERTGGSVSTLTIQRTQQEDSAVYLCASSQLAGGETQYFGPGTRLLVL.

The chain employs TRBV25-1 and TRBJ2-1, with a possible D match to TRBD2 (5 bases). Germline lookup yields CDR1 MGHDK and CDR2 SYGVNS. Trimming took off 7 bases at V and 0 bases at J, with 10 bases between the two ends. The CDR3 is 14 amino acids. This CDR3 is CASKFGDSYNEQFF. The CDR3 DNA follows: TGTGCCAGCAAGTTCGGGGACTCCTACAATGAGCAGTTCTTC.